This TCR beta chain derives from a study of cytomegalovirus exposure and HLA in healthy donors. About the research overall: A prior study identified 117 million unique TCR beta sequences from about 179 million T cells.

V lost 7 bases and J lost 0, with 9 bases in between. Looked up from germline, CDR1 is ENHRY and CDR2 is SYGVKD. The CDR3 is 13 amino acids. The PCR was carried out with 60 Vbeta primers and 13 Jbeta primers. Method: immunoSEQ multiplex PCR; TCRdb's copy keeps in-frame clones and lacks some. Of approximately 33,000 clones detected, about 53% appear once; the ten largest clones hold 6.2%. The sample was PBMCs. The chain joins TRBV10-3 to TRBJ1-1; no firm D call. The sequence was obtained from a middle-aged woman in good health and CMV-seropositive. In DNA form, the CDR3 reads TGTGCCATCACCGAGGGTATGAACACTGAAGCTTTCTTT. Translation: CAITEGMNTEAFF.